The source of this T cell receptor beta chain is a study of T cell responses to AZD1222 COVID-19 vaccine (dated by TCRdb to 2020 to 2022). Broadly, across the study: A total of 230 or so trial participants underwent TCR sequencing, of whom around 200 received two doses of AZD1222 and some 25 received two doses of the MenACWY control vaccine. Trial participants were enrolled into age subgroups of 18-55, 56-69 and 70-plus years, which contained about 150, 27 and 61 TCR-sequenced participants, respectively.

Study-level results and caveats: Conclusions about previously exposed vaccinees are limited, since just six or seven AZD1222 recipients were seropositive for SARS-CoV-2 at baseline. Reportedly, close to half of the unique spike-specific TCRs recognized epitopes lying outside the regions that are mutated in the B.1.351 and B.1.1.7 variants. CD4 TCRs associated with the vaccine covered the entire spike protein, and the dominant responses were in regions 160-218 and 743-854. A significant rise in spike-specific TCR breadth and depth was observed after two AZD1222 doses relative to day 0 and relative to MenACWY recipients. In the small 56-69-year group, the increase in depth fell short of significance, most likely because of low power. No day 14 peak-response samples were available, so repertoires were characterized only after the peak T cell response. Participants were mostly white British, with more females than males. The authors suggested clonal diversity may have been underestimated.

The sample holds a few counts of this clone. No cognate antigen has been identified for it. There are no base qualities to consult, and no much larger clone falls within one base. In light of the paper, this sample's time point label describes: baseline before first vaccination. Sample treatment or condition, as interpreted from the label and publication: meningococcal conjugate vaccine given as trial control. Vaccinee samples were obtained from the UK trials COV001 and COV002, which included a single-blind randomized controlled phase 2/3 trial of AZD1222 (ChAdOx1 nCoV-19) in healthy adults. For TCRbeta chain sequencing, PBMC samples were collected from trial participants at day 0 and at day 28 after the second dose. The CDR3 runs 13 amino acids, cysteine and phenylalanine included. Just the 39-base CDR3 DNA is kept, in frame starting at base 1. V loses 3 bases of germline sequence and J loses 3 bases, and the interval between the two ends is 9 bases.

The CDR3 regions of human TCRbeta chains were analyzed by immunosequencing. As for the original processing: Repertoire TCRs were matched against a reference library of SARS-CoV-2-specific TCRs generated with the MIRA antigen-specificity platform. Breadth was defined as the fraction of unique TCRs that were SARS-CoV-2-associated, and depth was defined as the fraction of total T cells that were SARS-CoV-2-associated. Each spike-specific TCR was assigned to its reactive spike region and to a CD4 or CD8 class using the MIRA data. Log10-transformed breadth and depth values were compared by one-way ANOVA with Sidak's multiple comparisons tests. TCRdb retrieved this table from immuneACCESS and kept in-frame rearrangements only. Not all clones are present; in checked studies, unresolved V genes account for under half, and no reason is known for the remainder. For V, J and clone size, that table is used; D and trimming come from the DNA. The sample includes about 150,000 clones, with roughly 90% observed a single time. The ten top clones hold 5.5% of the sample.

The chain is encoded by TRBV12-3 or TRBV12-4 joined to TRBJ2-7; the D gene cannot be named for sure. The source was peripheral blood, collected on day 0 of MenACWY control vaccination. The TCR was taken from an adult in good health. Read as DNA, the sequence is TGTGCCAGCAGTTTTGCAGGTATCTACGAGCAGTACTTC. Translation gives CASSFAGIYEQYF.